These T cell receptor beta chains were read from a single sample in a study of beta chain features in type 1 diabetes. Produced via immunoSEQ multiplex PCR; TCRdb's table is partial and in-frame only. The table shows 350,000 to 450,000 clones, with about 16% occurring only once. The sequenced material came from naive CD4+ T cells from blood. The receptors come from a woman aged 18-29 years in good health. CDR3s include the opening cysteine and the closing phenylalanine or tryptophan. Each record gives: V gene, D gene, clone size, J gene, CDR3 DNA, CDR3 protein. A D gene is named only where the DNA matches it firmly. Some rows have no size entry. The others give once, few or many, or a class for an expanded clone.

TRBV6-5,-,-,TRBJ1-5,TGTGCCAGCAGTTACGCGGAGAATCAGCCCCAGCATTTT,CASSYAENQPQHF
TRBV27,-,few,TRBJ2-7,TGTGCCAGCAGTTTAAGTCGGGTCCGGGGGAACAGGGAGCAGTACTTC,CASSLSRVRGNREQYF
TRBV28,TRBD2,-,TRBJ2-5,TGTGCCAGCAGTAAAGCGGGGAAGAAGTACTTC,CASSKAGKKYF
TRBV18,-,few,TRBJ1-5,TGTGCCAGCTCGATTGGAGGCCAGGGGAGCCCTCAGCCCCAGCATTTT,CASSIGGQGSPQPQHF
TRBV28,TRBD2,-,TRBJ2-7,TGTGCCAGCAGGCCTAGCGGGAGGGGCCACGAGCAGTACTTC,CASRPSGRGHEQYF
TRBV5-1,-,-,TRBJ2-3,TGCGCCAGCAGCTTGGGCGAGGGAAGTAGCACAGATACGCAGTATTTT,CASSLGEGSSTDTQYF
TRBV7-2,-,-,TRBJ2-5,TGTGCCAGCAGCTTAGGGTGGCGGGCGGGTGAGACCCAGTACTTC,CASSLGWRAGETQYF
TRBV21-1,-,few,TRBJ2-1,TGTGCCAGCAGCAAAGCTCGGGCGAGGAATAAGGGGAATGAGCAGTTCTTC,CASSKARARNKGNEQFF
TRBV6-1,TRBD1,few,TRBJ1-2,TGTGCCAGTACAAGACAGGGGTATGGCTACACCTTC,CASTRQGYGYTF
TRBV5-6,TRBD2,-,TRBJ2-5,TGTGCCAGCAGCTCGCCCGGGACTAGCGGGAGGTACCAAGAGACCCAGTACTTC,CASSSPGTSGRYQETQYF
TRBV5-1,TRBD1,few,TRBJ2-2,TGCGCCAGCAGTCAACAGGGGATCACCGGGGAGCTGTTTTTT,CASSQQGITGELFF
TRBV18,TRBD2,-,TRBJ2-1,TGTGCCAGCTCACCGTCGCTAGCGGGCAATGAGCAGTTCTTC,CASSPSLAGNEQFF
TRBV27,TRBD1,few,TRBJ1-1,TGTGCCAGCAGTCCGGGACAGGGGAGGGATGAAGCTTTCTTT,CASSPGQGRDEAFF
TRBV25-1,-,few,TRBJ2-5,TGTGCCAGCAGTGAATCGGGGGTGGAGACCCAGTACTTC,CASSESGVETQYF
TRBV6-5,TRBD1,-,TRBJ2-6,TGTGCCAGCAGTGGACAGGGGGGTGGGGCCAACGTCCTGACTTTC,CASSGQGGGANVLTF
TRBV11-2,-,-,TRBJ2-5,TGTGCCAGCAGCTCTTCAACCGGGGGGCGTGTAGAGACCCAGTACTTC,CASSSSTGGRVETQYF
TRBV7-9,TRBD1,-,TRBJ1-1,TGTGCCAGCAGTCCCGGGACAGGAGCCACTGAAGCTTTCTTT,CASSPGTGATEAFF
TRBV29-1,-,-,TRBJ2-5,TGCAGCGTTGGTCAGAACCAAGAGACCCAGTACTTC,CSVGQNQETQYF
TRBV7-2,-,-,TRBJ1-4,TGTGCCAGCAGCCAAAGCCAGGGGATCAATGAAAAACTGTTTTTT,CASSQSQGINEKLFF
TRBV5-1,-,-,TRBJ2-7,TGCGCCAGCAGCTTGGAAGGTGAGGCAGCTTACTACGAGCAGTACTTC,CASSLEGEAAYYEQYF
TRBV11-2,-,-,TRBJ2-1,TGTGCCAGCAGCTTGGAGGGGTCAGAGAAGTTCTTC,CASSLEGSEKFF
TRBV29-1,TRBD1,-,TRBJ2-7,TGCAGCGGAGGGACAGCCTACGAGCAGTACTTC,CSGGTAYEQYF
TRBV9,TRBD1,few,TRBJ2-4,TGTGCCAGCAGCCCTAGGGGTGAGGGGGCTCAGTACTTC,CASSPRGEGAQYF
TRBV30,-,-,TRBJ2-7,TGTGCCTGGAGTGTAGCGGCAGCGCGTCGGCCCTACGAGCAGTACTTC,CAWSVAAARRPYEQYF
TRBV30,-,-,TRBJ2-5,TGTGCCTGGAGTTTGTCTGAGACCCAGTACTTC,CAWSLSETQYF
TRBV7-2,-,-,TRBJ1-5,TGTGCCAGCAGCCTCACAGGGACTAGCAATCAGCCCCAGCATTTT,CASSLTGTSNQPQHF